The next 21 T cell receptor beta chains were all read from a single sample in a study of T cell responses to AZD1222 COVID-19 vaccine. The assay was immunoSEQ multiplex PCR, and TCRdb's table has in-frame clones only and misses some. Of 180,000 or so clones listed, 80% to 95% are singletons. Sequenced material: peripheral blood, taken 28 days after the second AZD1222 dose. The receptors derive from an adult who received the AZD1222 COVID-19 vaccine.

This clone occurred once. This chain's CDR3 is CASSITGGAAYEQYF. As DNA, the CDR3 is TGCGCCAGCAGCATTACAGGGGGCGCCGCCTACGAGCAGTACTTC. The V and J genes are TRBV5-1 and TRBJ2-7, with TRBD1 identical over 9 bases. The CDR3 extends over 15 amino acids. Germline V lookup: CDR1 SGHRS, CDR2 YFSETQ. V trimming: 4 bases; J trimming: 2 bases; junction bases outside the gene matches: 7. Filled out from reference TRBV5-1 and TRBJ2-7, the complete variable domain reads KAGVTQTPRYLIKTRGQQVTLSCSPISGHRSVSWYQQTPGQGLQFLFEYFSETQRNKGNFPGRFSGRQFSNSRSEMNVSTLELGDSALYLCASSITGGAAYEQYFGPGTRLTVT.

The V and J genes are TRBV9 and TRBJ1-1; TRBD1 might be the D (5 bases). Germline CDR1 SGDLS, CDR2 YYNGEE. This CDR3 is 15 amino acids long. Trimming removed 2 bases at V and 1 base at J, with 12 bases between. The CDR3 is CASSVDGQENTEAFF. The CDR3 bases are TGTGCCAGCAGCGTGGACGGACAAGAGAACACTGAAGCTTTCTTT.

Here the CDR3 DNA reads TGTGCCAGCAGTGGAACAGGGGGCCACCCCTATGGCTACACCTTC. It encodes CASSGTGGHPYGYTF. This rearrangement joins TRBV25-1 to TRBJ1-2; TRBD1 aligns across 9 bases. Germline trimming cut 4 bases from V and 4 bases from J; bases unmatched to any gene: 7. The CDR3 extends over 15 amino acids. Germline V gene lookup returns CDR1 MGHDK and CDR2 SYGVNS.

The chain has TRBV18 and TRBJ1-4, with 10 bases fitting TRBD1. Germline CDR1 KGHSH, CDR2 LQKENI. The CDR3 is 16 residues long. J lost 0 bases, V lost 4 bases, and 2 bases had no gene match. The chain's CDR3 is CASSLGQGTTNEKLFF. DNA for the CDR3: TGTGCCAGCTCACTGGGACAGGGGACAACTAATGAAAAACTGTTTTTT.

The J gene is TRBJ2-7, the V gene TRBV9; TRBD2 might be the D (5 bases). The CDR3 has 14 amino acids. CDR1 and CDR2 (germline): SGDLS, YYNGEE. The V end lost 0 bases, the J end lost 4 bases, and 11 bases lay between the germline ends. In DNA form, the CDR3 reads TGTGCCAGCAGCGTAGATTCGAGGGATTACGAGCAGTACTTC. This encodes CASSVDSRDYEQYF.

The rearrangement uses TRBV4-1 and TRBJ1-1; the D is unclear. CDR1 and CDR2 (germline): MGHRA, YSYEKL. This CDR3 comprises 15 residues. The V end lost 3 bases, the J end lost 0 bases, and 11 bases lay between the germline ends. CDR3 region: CASSQRSAVNTEAFF. CDR3 sequence (DNA): TGCGCCAGCAGCCAGAGATCAGCGGTGAACACTGAAGCTTTCTTT.

This clone was seen a handful of times. The sample carries other DNA sequences with the same CDR3. V gene TRBV4-3 combines with J gene TRBJ1-2, with D tentatively TRBD1 (5 bases). Between the trimmed V and J ends, which lost 0 bases and 6 bases, there was a span of 11 bases. This CDR3 region has 14 residues. Germline CDR1 reads LGHNA; CDR2 reads YSLEER. This CDR3 reads CASSQEGRVNGYTF. For the CDR3, the DNA is TGCGCCAGCAGCCAAGAAGGCAGGGTAAATGGCTACACCTTC.

V usage is TRBV7-3 and J usage is TRBJ2-7; TRBD1 matches at 8 bases. V lost 5 bases to trimming and J lost 7 bases; unmatched junction nucleotides: 4. This CDR3 is 12 amino acids long. Germline values: CDR1 SGHTA, CDR2 FQGTGA. The CDR3 reads CASSPWTGEQYF. In nucleotides, the CDR3 is TGTGCCAGCAGCCCATGGACAGGGGAGCAGTACTTC.

The chain links TRBV6-2 or TRBV6-3 to TRBJ1-1; D not resolved. The CDR3 is 17 amino acids. Germline values: CDR1 MNHEY, CDR2 SVGEGT. The V and J ends lost 5 bases and 5 bases respectively, with 24 bases between them. CDR3 amino acids: CASSPLLGGTVGTEAFF. CDR3 DNA: TGTGCCAGCAGTCCCCTCCTGGGAGGCACTGTGGGGACTGAAGCTTTCTTT.

This sequence joins TRBV5-1 and TRBJ2-7; 8 bases fit TRBD1. The CDR3 runs 16 residues. Germline lookup yields CDR1 SGHRS and CDR2 YFSETQ. The J segment lost 7 bases and the V segment lost 4 bases, leaving 16 bases of the junction unmatched. Here the CDR3 reads CASSPFLGQGVGEQYF. CDR3 in DNA: TGCGCCAGCAGCCCCTTTCTCGGACAGGGAGTTGGGGAGCAGTACTTC.

The genes are TRBV29-1 and TRBJ2-2, with D possibly matching TRBD1 (6 bases). The V gene lost 6 bases and the J gene lost 1 base, with 18 bases spanning the gap. The CDR3 has 16 amino acids. Per germline, CDR1 SQVTM and CDR2 ANQGSEA. For the CDR3, the DNA is TGCAGCGTCGGTACTATGACAGGCCTGAACACCGGGGAGCTGTTTTTT. It encodes CSVGTMTGLNTGELFF.

The CDR3 is CASSLRAGDGYTF. CDR3 sequence (DNA): TGTGCCAGCAGCTTGAGGGCGGGGGATGGCTACACCTTC. The chain joins TRBV5-4 to TRBJ1-2; TRBD1 might be the D (5 bases). Trimming shortened V by 1 base and J by 6 bases, and 10 bases separated the two germline ends. The CDR3 runs to 13 residues. The germline V gene has CDR1 SGHNT and CDR2 YYREEE (reference sequence).

Written as DNA, the CDR3 is TGTGCCAGCAGCCCACCCGGGGGGCGTTCTGATTCACCCCTCCACTTT. This gives the protein CASSPPGGRSDSPLHF. V usage is TRBV11-2 and J usage is TRBJ1-6, with a tentative D call TRBD1 (6 bases). This CDR3 region has 16 residues. Deletions cut 5 bases from V and 8 bases from J, with 19 bases between. Looked up from germline, CDR1 is SGHAT and CDR2 is FQNNGV.

This clone has only one observation. The chain employs TRBV3-1 (or the pseudogene TRBV3-2) and TRBJ1-1; D gene unclear. Germline lookup yields CDR1 LGHDT and CDR2 YNNKEL (reference sequence). V was shortened by 3 bases and J by 2 bases, with 10 bases between the two germline ends. The length of the CDR3 is 14 residues. The CDR3 sequence: CASSHAGFNTEAFF. The CDR3 nucleotides are TGTGCCAGCAGCCACGCAGGATTCAACACTGAAGCTTTCTTT.

The chain couples TRBV19 to TRBJ1-1; D is ambiguous. The V end lost 3 bases, the J end lost 1 base, and 9 bases lay between the germline ends. The length of the CDR3 is 14 residues. Germline CDR1 and CDR2: LNHDA and SQIVND (reference sequence). The CDR3 protein is CASSIGRANTEAFF. CDR3 coding DNA: TGTGCCAGTAGTATCGGGAGGGCGAACACTGAAGCTTTCTTT. Full variable domain (outside the CDR3, taken from reference TRBV19 and TRBJ1-1): DGGITQSPKYLFRKEGQNVTLSCEQNLNHDAMYWYRQDPGQGLRLIYYSQIVNDFQKGDIAEGYSVSREKKESFPLTVTSAQKNPTAFYLCASSIGRANTEAFFGQGTRLTVV.

The chain is built from TRBV6-5 and TRBJ1-3; 7 bases align to TRBD1. V lost 6 bases, J lost 2 bases, and 4 bases stayed unmatched. The CDR3 runs 14 residues. Germline V gives CDR1 MNHEY, CDR2 SVGAGI. This CDR3 is CASSTGVPGNTIYF. The CDR3 region has the DNA TGTGCCAGCAGCACAGGGGTCCCTGGAAACACCATATATTTT.

V gene TRBV7-8 combines with J gene TRBJ1-4; TRBD1 aligns across 10 bases. Trimming at V came to 5 bases and at J to 0 bases, leaving 3 bases not matched to a gene. The CDR3 is 16 residues long. The V gene's germline CDR1 is SGHVS and CDR2 FQNEAQ. CDR3 in DNA: TGTGCCAGCAGCAAAGGACAGGGGGCAACTAATGAAAAACTGTTTTTT. This gives the protein CASSKGQGATNEKLFF. Full variable domain (outside the CDR3, taken from reference TRBV7-8 and TRBJ1-4): GAGVSQSPRYKVAKRGQDVALRCDPISGHVSLFWYQQALGQGPEFLTYFQNEAQLDKSGLPSDRFFAERPEGSVSTLKIQRTQQEDSAVYLCASSKGQGATNEKLFFGSGTQLSVL.

The chain combines TRBV7-2 with TRBJ1-4; 9 bases map to TRBD1. J was trimmed by 3 bases and V by 5 bases; bases with no gene match: 4. The CDR3 sequence is 15 residues long. The germline CDR1 and CDR2 sequences are SGHTA and FQGNSA. CDR3: CASSLDRGSNEKLFF. CDR3 sequence (DNA): TGTGCCAGCAGCCTAGACAGGGGGTCTAATGAAAAACTGTTTTTT.

This sequence joins TRBV4-1 and TRBJ1-4; perhaps TRBD1 as D (6 bases). In germline, CDR1 is MGHRA, CDR2 YSYEKL. V gave up 2 bases and J gave up 0 bases, with 7 bases separating them. CDR3 length: 15 residues. The CDR3 loop reads CASSQRQATNEKLFF. In DNA, the CDR3 is TGCGCCAGCAGCCAACGACAGGCAACTAATGAAAAACTGTTTTTT.

V gene TRBV7-2 combines with J gene TRBJ2-1; no clear D. CDR1 is SGHTA, CDR2 FQGNSA, per germline. This CDR3 comprises 13 residues. Trimming took off 5 bases at V and 9 bases at J, with 14 bases between the two ends. The CDR3 DNA follows: TGTGCCAGCAGCGACCAGATAGCTGGTGAGCAGTTCTTC. This encodes CASSDQIAGEQFF.

V usage is TRBV2 and J usage is TRBJ2-5, with D possibly being TRBD1 or TRBD2 (6 bases each). The CDR3 sequence is 14 residues long. CDR1 and CDR2 from the germline V gene are SNHLY and FYNNEI. Trimming pared 7 bases from V and 1 base from J, leaving 13 bases between. The CDR3 sequence: CASNEGGLQETQYF. CDR3 coding DNA: TGTGCCAGCAACGAAGGGGGACTCCAAGAGACCCAGTACTTC.